The sequence of this T cell receptor (beta chain) was determined in a study of blood T cell repertoires in COVID-19. This clone was picked up one time. This table comes from immunoSEQ multiplex PCR, and its TCRdb copy is limited to in-frame clones, with some not included. The table shows 45,000 or so clones, with around 90% occurring only once. What was sequenced was peripheral blood. This TCR was sampled from a man at least 80 years old with acute or convalescent COVID-19.

The CDR3 is CASSIRRANTEAFF. As DNA, the CDR3 is TGTGCCAGCAGCATCCGCAGGGCGAACACTGAAGCTTTCTTT. J is TRBJ1-1 and V is TRBV11-2; possible D gene TRBD1, 5 bases. The CDR3 runs 14 residues. From germline, CDR1 is SGHAT and CDR2 FQNNGV. With 5 bases removed from V and 1 base from J, the gap between germline ends came to 11 bases.